The 27 T cell receptor beta chains below come from one sample, sequenced in a study of T cells in Graves' hyperthyroidism and ophthalmopathy. Amplification of TCR beta CDR3 regions used RNA as the template. Researchers ran a first-round RT-PCR on the TCR CDR3 using the HTBI primer set. TCRdb analysed the multiplex PCR reads with MiXCR anew, one entry per CDR3 protein. The sample records 400,000 to 600,000 distinct CDR3 sequences, around 21% being singletons. The sequenced sample consisted of blood. All receptors derive from a man between 18 and 35 years old with Graves' hyperthyroidism.

This clonotype was seen many times. The rearrangement uses TRBV30 and TRBJ1-2; a possible D gene is TRBD1 (5 bases). The germline gives CDR1 GTSNPN, CDR2 SVGIG (reference sequence). Trimming cost V 1 base and J 4 bases, with 7 bases left between them. CDR3 length: 12 residues. The CDR3: CAWSEGTYGYTF. The CDR3 DNA reads TGTGCCTGGAGTGAAGGGACCTATGGCTACACCTTC.

This clonotype was seen many times. Here the CDR3 reads CSALNPLGSYEQYF. CDR3 DNA: TGCAGTGCTCTCAACCCACTAGGGTCCTACGAGCAGTACTTC. This sequence joins TRBV20-1 and TRBJ2-7; TRBD2 might be the D (5 bases). This CDR3 region has 14 residues. The ends were cut back, 5 bases at V and 1 base at J, with 15 bases in the middle. Germline CDR1 DFQATT, CDR2 SNEGSKA (reference sequence).

This clonotype was seen many times. The chain employs TRBV28 and TRBJ2-7; D uncertain. The length of the CDR3 is 12 residues. The germline gives CDR1 MDHEN, CDR2 SYDVKM. Trimming took off 7 bases at V and 3 bases at J, with 10 bases between the two ends. CDR3 amino acids: CASNLKGYEQYF. The DNA of the CDR3 is TGTGCCAGCAACCTGAAGGGCTACGAGCAGTACTTC.

This clonotype was seen a few times. The J gene is TRBJ2-7, the V gene TRBV2; TRBD1 or TRBD2 may be the D gene (6 bases each). V gave up 7 bases and J gave up 6 bases, with 19 bases separating them. This CDR3 comprises 14 residues. Looked up from germline, CDR1 is SNHLY and CDR2 is FYNNEI. CDR3 region: CASKSEQGGGEQYF. The CDR3 DNA reads as TGTGCCAGCAAATCGGAACAGGGAGGTGGCGAGCAGTACTTC.

The chain combines TRBV6-5 with TRBJ2-7, with TRBD1 identical over 7 bases. V lost 2 bases to trimming and J lost 1 base; unmatched junction nucleotides: 5. This CDR3 is built from 15 residues. Germline V gives CDR1 MNHEY, CDR2 SVGAGI. The CDR3 bases are TGTGCCAGCAGTTACGGGACAGACATTTCCTACGAGCAGTACTTC. Its translation: CASSYGTDISYEQYF.

This clonotype was counted ten times or more. The V gene is TRBV28, the J gene TRBJ2-5, with 7 bases lining up with TRBD1. Germline V gene lookup returns CDR1 MDHEN and CDR2 SYDVKM. Trimming at V came to 3 bases and at J to 1 base, leaving 2 bases not matched to a gene. CDR3 length: 14 amino acids. As DNA, the CDR3 is TGTGCCAGCAGTTTCTCAGGGGGCCAAGAGACCCAGTACTTC. Encoded protein: CASSFSGGQETQYF.

This clonotype has only one observation. The gene calls are TRBV6-1 and TRBJ1-6; D gene uncertain. Between the trimmed V and J ends, which lost 3 bases and 7 bases, there was a span of 10 bases. Germline V gives CDR1 MNHNS, CDR2 SASEGT. The CDR3 covers 14 residues. The CDR3 is CASSEMVANSPLHF. CDR3 sequence (DNA): TGTGCCAGCAGTGAGATGGTCGCCAATTCACCCCTCCACTTT.

This clonotype was recorded at least ten times. V gene TRBV27 combines with J gene TRBJ2-5; no reliable D call. From germline, CDR1 is MNHEY and CDR2 SMNVEV (reference sequence). This CDR3 has 14 residues. Trimming cost V 6 bases and J 0 bases, with 11 bases left between them. CDR3 in DNA: TGTGCCAGCAGCCGGCGTGGAAACCAAGAGACCCAGTACTTC. Residues: CASSRRGNQETQYF.

At least ten counts were recorded for this clonotype. V usage is TRBV24-1 and J usage is TRBJ2-5; D possibly corresponds to TRBD1 (6 bases). V was cut by 5 bases and J by 5 bases, with 23 bases left in between. Germline V gene data show CDR1 as KGHDR and CDR2 as SFDVKD. The CDR3 spans 17 residues. The CDR3 DNA sequence: TGTGCCACCAGTGGGCAACCGCGACGGGGACAAGTGGAGACCCAGTACTTC. It codes for CATSGQPRRGQVETQYF.

This clonotype was counted many times. The J gene is TRBJ1-2, the V gene TRBV28; D is uncertain. CDR3 length: 12 residues. Trimming removed 4 bases from V and 6 bases from J, with 9 bases in between. Germline V gene data show CDR1 as MDHEN and CDR2 as SYDVKM. This CDR3 reads CASSSPKDGYTF. CDR3 bases: TGTGCCAGCAGTTCCCCAAAAGATGGCTACACCTTC.

The CDR3 protein is CSAASGQLYGYTF. DNA for the CDR3: TGCAGTGCCGCGAGCGGACAGCTGTATGGCTACACCTTC. This chain uses TRBV20-1 with TRBJ1-2, with D possibly matching TRBD1 (6 bases). V was shortened by 6 bases and J by 5 bases, with 16 bases between the two germline ends. Germline CDR1 reads DFQATT; CDR2 reads SNEGSKA (reference sequence). The CDR3 is 13 residues long.

This clonotype came up a few times. The gene calls are TRBV10-2 and TRBJ2-2; D may be TRBD1 (5 bases). The CDR3 totals 13 residues. The ends were cut back, 7 bases at V and 4 bases at J, with 10 bases in the middle. Germline V gives CDR1 WSHSY, CDR2 SAAADI. CDR3 DNA sequence: TGCGCCAGCAACCCAGGGTTCACCGGGGAGCTGTTTTTT. Protein: CASNPGFTGELFF.

This clonotype was counted ten times or more. V usage is TRBV2 and J usage is TRBJ1-5; a possible D gene is TRBD1 (5 bases). This CDR3 contains 15 residues. With 4 bases removed from V and 0 bases from J, the gap between germline ends came to 10 bases. Germline V gene sequence: CDR1 SNHLY, CDR2 FYNNEI. CDR3 coding DNA: TGTGCCAGCAGTGCAGGGCAGATTAGCAATCAGCCCCAGCATTTT. Amino acid sequence: CASSAGQISNQPQHF.

This sequence joins TRBV29-1 and TRBJ1-2; TRBD1 is a possible D gene (6 bases). V lost 4 bases and J lost 6, with 12 bases in between. The CDR3 loop spans 12 amino acids. Germline V gene lookup returns CDR1 SQVTM and CDR2 ANQGSEA. DNA for the CDR3: TGCAGCGTTGGGGGGGGGCAGGATGGCTACACCTTC. Amino acids: CSVGGGQDGYTF.

This clonotype was observed many times. The chain is built from TRBV10-3 and TRBJ2-7; possibly TRBD1 for D (6 bases). The CDR3 has 14 amino acids. CDR1 and CDR2 from the germline V gene are ENHRY and SYGVKD. V dropped 3 bases and J dropped 2 bases, with 11 bases sitting between them. For the CDR3, the DNA is TGTGCCATCAGTGACCGGGACACGGCCTACGAGCAGTACTTC. Its protein is CAISDRDTAYEQYF.

The CDR3 region has the DNA TGTGCCAGCAGTTTCATCGGACAGGGGGCCAACGTCCTGACTTTC. Its protein product is CASSFIGQGANVLTF. J is TRBJ2-6 and V is TRBV27; TRBD1 is a possible D gene (6 bases). V lost 3 bases and J 4 bases, leaving 10 bases between the germline ends. Per the germline V gene, CDR1 is MNHEY and CDR2 is SMNVEV (reference sequence). This CDR3 contains 15 residues.

The table lists this clonotype with many counts. The chain joins TRBV6-5 to TRBJ2-2, with 9 bases identical to TRBD1. The germline V gene encodes CDR1 MNHEY and CDR2 SVGAGI. The CDR3 totals 15 residues. J lost 4 bases, V lost 4 bases, and 4 bases had no gene match. The CDR3, as DNA: TGTGCCAGCAGTTCCGTGGGACAGGGCACCGGGGAGCTGTTTTTT. Translating gives CASSSVGQGTGELFF.

In this sample, this clonotype turned up many times. The chain combines TRBV28 with TRBJ1-5, with 7 bases identical to TRBD1. V shed 5 bases and J 5 bases; nucleotides not matched to a gene: 15. This CDR3 contains 17 residues. Germline CDR1 is MDHEN and CDR2 is SYDVKM. The CDR3 coding sequence is TGTGCCAGCAGTCCTTCTAGGCCCGGGACAGACTATCAGCCCCAGCATTTT. Residues: CASSPSRPGTDYQPQHF.

This clonotype showed up just once. The rearrangement links TRBV28 to TRBJ2-7; 9 bases agree with TRBD2. The V and J ends lost 4 bases and 3 bases, in that order; junction bases with no gene match: 10. Germline V gene lookup returns CDR1 MDHEN and CDR2 SYDVKM. The CDR3 is 16 amino acids. The CDR3 here is CASSSPRREGNYEQYF. The CDR3 bases are TGTGCCAGCAGTTCGCCGCGGCGGGAGGGGAACTACGAGCAGTACTTC. Full variable domain (outside the CDR3, taken from reference TRBV28 and TRBJ2-7): DVKVTQSSRYLVKRTGEKVFLECVQDMDHENMFWYRQDPGLGLRLIYFSYDVKMKEKGDIPEGYSVSREKKERFSLILESASTNQTSMYLCASSSPRREGNYEQYFGPGTRLTVT.

CDR3 nucleotide sequence: TGCAGTGCAGAGGGGTTGGACTATGGCTACACCTTC. This codes for CSAEGLDYGYTF. The V call is TRBV20-1, the J call TRBJ1-2, with D perhaps matching TRBD1 (5 bases). The CDR3 consists of 12 residues. Trimming took off 6 bases at V and 3 bases at J, with 11 bases between the two ends. CDR1 and CDR2 from the germline V gene are DFQATT and SNEGSKA (reference sequence).

This clonotype showed up many times. The V call is TRBV9, the J call TRBJ1-5; 8 bases match TRBD1. Germline assignment: CDR1 SGDLS and CDR2 YYNGEE. The length of the CDR3 is 15 residues. V was pared by 4 bases and J by 1 base, with 4 bases of the junction left unmatched. The CDR3 here is CASSTTGGSNQPQHF. The CDR3 coding sequence is TGTGCCAGCAGCACTACAGGGGGGAGCAATCAGCCCCAGCATTTT.

This clonotype was seen a few times. The gene calls are TRBV6-1 and TRBJ1-1; no reliable D call. The germline CDR1 and CDR2 sequences are MNHNS and SASEGT. This CDR3 has 14 amino acids. V lost 0 bases, J lost 4 bases, and 9 bases lay in between. CDR3 coding DNA: TGTGCCAGCAGTGAAGCGGCCGAGAGCACTGAAGCTTTCTTT. Amino acid sequence: CASSEAAESTEAFF.

Only one count was recorded for this clonotype. CDR3 region: CASREGGAGYGYTF. Written as DNA, the CDR3 is TGTGCCAGCAGGGAGGGCGGCGCGGGCTATGGCTACACCTTC. J is TRBJ1-2 and V is TRBV6-2 or TRBV6-3, with D hard to call. Germline V gene lookup returns CDR1 MNHEY and CDR2 SVGEGT. V shed 6 bases and J shed 4 bases, with 15 bases lying between them. The CDR3 has 14 residues.

This clonotype showed up many times. The CDR3 DNA reads TGTGCCAGCAGCTTAGCGCTGGAGCCACCCTATGGCTACACCTTC. Translation gives CASSLALEPPYGYTF. The chain is built from TRBV7-9 and TRBJ1-2; no clear D. The germline CDR1 and CDR2 sequences are SEHNR and FQNEAQ (reference sequence). Trimming stripped 0 bases from V and 4 bases from J, with 12 bases between. The CDR3 length is 15 residues.

This clonotype was seen only a few times. The rearrangement uses TRBV12-3 or TRBV12-4 and TRBJ2-5; D is perhaps TRBD1 (6 bases). This CDR3 contains 14 residues. V lost 5 bases and J 5 bases, leaving 15 bases between the germline ends. CDR3 region: CASSKDSPSETQYF. In nucleotides, the CDR3 is TGTGCCAGCAGTAAGGACAGTCCCTCGGAGACCCAGTACTTC.

This clonotype occurred many times. The chain carries TRBV9 and TRBJ1-1; no reliable D call. Trimming removed 0 bases at V and 3 bases at J, with 6 bases between. Germline-derived CDR1 and CDR2 are SGDLS and YYNGEE. This CDR3 is 13 amino acids long. CDR3: CASSVGHYTEAFF. In DNA, the CDR3 is TGTGCCAGCAGCGTAGGACATTACACTGAAGCTTTCTTT.

In its sample, this clonotype was seen a few times. CDR3 nucleotides: TGTGCCAGCAGTTTAGCGGGTCAGCTTGGCTATGGCTACACCTTC. Protein: CASSLAGQLGYGYTF. The chain recombines TRBV12-3 or TRBV12-4 with TRBJ1-2; D call uncertain. The CDR3 extends over 15 amino acids. The V end lost 0 bases, the J end lost 4 bases, and 12 bases lay between the germline ends.